This TCR beta chain was captured by sequencing in a study of shared clonotypes between healthy human individuals. Study results and caveats: Non-shared clonotypes were found to have lower generation probabilities than the clonotypes that were shared by all four of the sorted-subset donors.

Trimming at V came to 4 bases and at J to 9 bases, leaving 15 bases not matched to a gene. Germline values: CDR1 MNHEY, CDR2 SMNVEV (reference sequence). The CDR3 totals 16 residues. About this clone itself: Antigen specificity is unknown.

The assay was immunoSEQ multiplex PCR, and TCRdb's table has in-frame clones only and misses some. This sample has about 1.5 million clones, with 95% to 99% found just once. The source material was naive CD4+ T cells sorted from blood. Documented subset: CD45RA+ positively selected. This chain connects TRBV27 to TRBJ2-4, with 7 bases fitting TRBD2. This TCR was recovered from a man aged 25 to 40 in good health. The CDR3 protein is CASSSHRGGRGRIQYF. In DNA form, the CDR3 reads TGTGCCAGCAGTTCCCACCGCGGGGGACGGGGCCGCATTCAGTACTTC.